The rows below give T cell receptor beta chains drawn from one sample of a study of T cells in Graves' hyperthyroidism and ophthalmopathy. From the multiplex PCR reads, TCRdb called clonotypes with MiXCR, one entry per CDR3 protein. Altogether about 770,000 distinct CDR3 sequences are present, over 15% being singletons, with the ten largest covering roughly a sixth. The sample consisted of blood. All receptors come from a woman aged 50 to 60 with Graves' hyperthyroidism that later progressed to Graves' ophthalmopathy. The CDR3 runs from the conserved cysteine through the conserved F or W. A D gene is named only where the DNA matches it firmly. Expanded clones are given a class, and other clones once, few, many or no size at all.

CASGAGYQPQHF	TGTGCCAGCGGTGCAGGGTATCAGCCCCAGCATTTT	NA	TRBV28	TRBJ1-5	NA
CASSPSTYYNEQFF	TGTGCCAGCAGCCCATCGACATATTACAATGAGCAGTTCTTC	NA	TRBV7-8	TRBJ2-1	NA
CASSQELTEYTQYF	TGTGCCAGCAGCCAAGAATTGACTGAATATACGCAGTATTTT	NA	TRBV14	TRBJ2-3	NA
CSASSLGSGDTQYF	TGCAGTGCTAGTAGCCTAGGTTCCGGAGATACGCAGTATTTT	NA	TRBV20-1	TRBJ2-3	once
CASRAGGVPYEQYF	TGTGCCAGCAGAGCCGGGGGGGTGCCCTACGAGCAGTACTTC	TRBD2	TRBV7-8	TRBJ2-7	NA
CASTPRTGNTGELFF	TGTGCCAGCACCCCTCGGACGGGAAACACCGGGGAGCTGTTTTTT	NA	TRBV6-1	TRBJ2-2	few
CASSQRTGSNEKLFF	TGTGCCAGCAGCCAGAGGACAGGGTCTAATGAAAAACTGTTTTTT	TRBD1	TRBV3-1	TRBJ1-4	NA
CASSRLLPNEQFF	TGCGCCAGCAGCCGGCTGCTGCCTAATGAGCAGTTCTTC	NA	TRBV4-1	TRBJ2-1	NA
CASSSYSRGTDTQYF	TGTGCCAGCAGCTCCTATTCGAGGGGCACAGATACGCAGTATTTT	NA	TRBV7-6	TRBJ2-3	NA
CASSFNSLGSGYTF	TGTGCCAGCAGTTTCAACTCCTTAGGGAGTGGCTACACCTTC	NA	TRBV12-3/TRBV12-4	TRBJ1-2	few
CASSFRLAGGISYNEQFF	TGTGCCAGCAGTTTCAGACTAGCGGGGGGGATAAGCTACAATGAGCAGTTCTTC	TRBD2	TRBV27	TRBJ2-1	many
CASSVVGADTGELFF	TGTGCCAGCAGCGTAGTTGGGGCGGACACCGGGGAGCTGTTTTTT	NA	TRBV9	TRBJ2-2	NA
CAGGIEVNTEAFF	TGTGCCGGCGGGATAGAGGTGAACACTGAAGCTTTCTTT	NA	TRBV2	TRBJ1-1	many
CASSFTVGAGTPGELFF	TGTGCCAGCAGCTTCACAGTGGGGGCGGGAACGCCCGGGGAGCTGTTTTTT	NA	TRBV7-6	TRBJ2-2	many
CASSFSAGTGVGYTF	TGTGCCAGCAGCTTTTCCGCCGGGACAGGGGTTGGCTACACCTTC	TRBD1	TRBV7-8	TRBJ1-2	few
CASSFMYSSGGKNSPLHF	TGTGCCAGCAGCTTTATGTATTCTTCCGGGGGGAAGAATTCACCCCTCCACTTT	NA	TRBV5-5	TRBJ1-6	NA
CASSPTGARWPQHF	TGTGCCAGCAGCCCCACGGGGGCCCGTTGGCCCCAGCATTTT	NA	TRBV6-1	TRBJ1-5	NA
CASSPGQGASSSYNEQFF	TGTGCCAGCAGTCCGGGACAGGGGGCTTCGAGCTCCTACAATGAGCAGTTCTTC	TRBD1	TRBV12-3/TRBV12-4	TRBJ2-1	few
CASSLGGNGYGYTF	TGTGCCAGCAGCTTAGGGGGGAATGGCTATGGCTACACCTTC	NA	TRBV11-2	TRBJ1-2	many
CASSLMHYEQYF	TGTGCCAGCAGCTTAATGCACTACGAGCAGTACTTC	NA	TRBV7-8	TRBJ2-7	many
CASTGAGTGNTIYF	TGTGCCAGCACGGGGGCAGGGACCGGAAACACCATATATTTT	NA	TRBV5-4	TRBJ1-3	NA
CSEFRGNTEAFF	TGCAGCGAGTTCAGGGGCAACACTGAAGCTTTCTTT	NA	TRBV29-1	TRBJ1-1	NA
CASSASGGSYEQYF	TGCGCCAGCAGTGCATCAGGGGGATCCTACGAGCAGTACTTC	TRBD1	TRBV10-1	TRBJ2-7	NA
CASSQEMDYGYTF	TGTGCCAGCAGCCAAGAGATGGACTATGGCTACACCTTC	NA	TRBV3-1	TRBJ1-2	many
CASSYPGSRPGNTEAFF	TGTGCCAGCAGTTACCCCGGTTCAAGGCCGGGGAACACTGAAGCTTTCTTT	NA	TRBV6-1	TRBJ1-1	NA
CVTSRDRGRYEQYF	TGTGTCACCAGCAGAGACAGGGGGCGGTACGAGCAGTACTTC	TRBD1	TRBV15	TRBJ2-7	NA
CASSLGTSGAQETQYF	TGCGCCAGCAGCTTGGGGACTAGCGGGGCCCAAGAGACCCAGTACTTC	TRBD2	TRBV5-1	TRBJ2-5	NA
CASSLTPPTGSRETQYF	TGCGCCAGCAGCTTGACCCCTCCGACAGGGTCGCGGGAGACCCAGTACTTC	TRBD1	TRBV5-1	TRBJ2-5	NA
CASSPWERGSQETQYF	TGTGCCAGCAGTCCTTGGGAGCGGGGGAGCCAAGAGACCCAGTACTTC	TRBD2	TRBV12-3/TRBV12-4	TRBJ2-5	many
CASSQGGPVEAFF	TGTGCCAGCAGCCAAGGGGGACCGGTTGAAGCTTTCTTT	NA	TRBV14	TRBJ1-1	NA
CASSPDRGLSPLHF	TGTGCCAGCAGCCCCGACAGGGGACTTTCACCCCTCCACTTT	TRBD1	TRBV11-2	TRBJ1-6	many
CTSSVATPGSVGVNTEAFF	TGTACCAGCAGCGTAGCTACTCCAGGGAGTGTGGGAGTCAACACTGAAGCTTTCTTT	NA	TRBV9	TRBJ1-1	NA
CASSDGTPNTEAFF	TGCGCCAGCAGCGACGGGACCCCGAACACTGAAGCTTTCTTT	NA	TRBV5-1	TRBJ1-1	many
CASSLRRQGSPEAFF	TGTGCCAGCAGTTTGAGGAGACAGGGATCGCCTGAAGCTTTCTTT	TRBD1	TRBV12-3/TRBV12-4	TRBJ1-1	many
CASSPWEGSYNEQFF	TGTGCCAGCAGCCCGTGGGAGGGCTCCTACAATGAGCAGTTCTTC	TRBD2	TRBV7-2	TRBJ2-1	NA
CASSLPDRASGELFF	TGTGCCAGCAGTTTACCGGACAGGGCTTCCGGGGAGCTGTTTTTT	TRBD1	TRBV6-5	TRBJ2-2	few
CASSPRGIDQETQYF	TGTGCCAGCAGCCCCCGAGGGATCGACCAAGAGACCCAGTACTTC	NA	TRBV7-9	TRBJ2-5	many
CASRPLGRSTGELFF	TGTGCCAGCAGACCGCTCGGCAGATCCACCGGGGAGCTGTTTTTT	NA	TRBV11-1	TRBJ2-2	many
CASSLFEGNTEAFF	TGTGCCAGCAGCTTATTCGAGGGGAACACTGAAGCTTTCTTT	NA	TRBV7-9	TRBJ1-1	few
CASSSGISGGARGETQYF	TGTGCCAGCAGCTCGGGTATTAGCGGGGGGGCCAGGGGAGAGACCCAGTACTTC	TRBD2	TRBV5-1	TRBJ2-5	NA
CATSRGGSWTSGYEQYF	TGTGCCACCAGCAGAGGGGGGTCCTGGACTTCAGGCTACGAGCAGTACTTC	NA	TRBV15	TRBJ2-7	NA
CASSKRLSTDTQYF	TGTGCCAGCAGTAAGCGACTGAGCACAGATACGCAGTATTTT	NA	TRBV12-3/TRBV12-4	TRBJ2-3	few
CASRGGANEAFF	TGCGCCAGCAGAGGGGGGGCTAATGAAGCTTTCTTT	NA	TRBV5-1	TRBJ1-1	NA
CASSYSGTFGEKLFF	TGTGCCAGCAGTTACTCAGGGACCTTCGGGGAAAAACTGTTTTTT	NA	TRBV6-6	TRBJ1-4	many
CASSPQGLDNEKLFF	TGTGCCAGCAGTCCGCAGGGATTAGATAACGAAAAACTGTTTTTT	NA	TRBV27	TRBJ1-4	NA
CASTPGYNYGYTF	TGTGCCAGCACCCCGGGCTATAACTATGGCTACACCTTC	NA	TRBV11-1	TRBJ1-2	NA
CASSSEAVRGQINTEAFF	TGTGCCAGCAGCTCCGAGGCCGTAAGGGGACAGATTAACACTGAAGCTTTCTTT	TRBD1	TRBV5-6	TRBJ1-1	few
CASSPAPTSGGREQYF	TGTGCCAGCAGCCCCGCTCCGACTAGCGGGGGGCGGGAGCAGTACTTC	TRBD2	TRBV5-6	TRBJ2-7	few
CASSLGPVYTF	TGTGCCAGCAGCTTAGGACCAGTCTACACCTTC	NA	TRBV11-2	TRBJ1-2	many
CASSYWPGQSYGYTF	TGTGCCAGCAGTTACTGGCCGGGACAGTCCTATGGCTACACCTTC	TRBD1	TRBV6-5	TRBJ1-2	few
CASSEAGGQVYEQYF	TGTGCCAGCAGTGAAGCGGGAGGGCAAGTCTACGAGCAGTACTTC	TRBD2	TRBV2	TRBJ2-7	few